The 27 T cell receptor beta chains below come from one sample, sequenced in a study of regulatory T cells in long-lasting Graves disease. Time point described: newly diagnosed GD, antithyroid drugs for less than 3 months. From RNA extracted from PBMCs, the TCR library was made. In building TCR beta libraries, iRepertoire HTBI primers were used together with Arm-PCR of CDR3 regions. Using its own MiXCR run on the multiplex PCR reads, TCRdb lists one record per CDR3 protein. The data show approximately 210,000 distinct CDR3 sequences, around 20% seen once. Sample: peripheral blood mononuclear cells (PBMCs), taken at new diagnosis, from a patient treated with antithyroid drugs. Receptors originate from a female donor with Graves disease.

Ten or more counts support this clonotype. CDR3 in amino acids: CASSRGQGTNEKLFF. The CDR3 coding sequence is TGTGCCAGCTCACGCGGACAGGGAACTAATGAAAAACTGTTTTTT. This chain links TRBV18 with TRBJ1-4, with 8 bases that match TRBD1. The V segment lost 4 bases and the J segment 1 base; nucleotides outside the gene matches: 2. This CDR3 comprises 15 residues. Germline V gene sequence: CDR1 KGHSH, CDR2 LQKENI.

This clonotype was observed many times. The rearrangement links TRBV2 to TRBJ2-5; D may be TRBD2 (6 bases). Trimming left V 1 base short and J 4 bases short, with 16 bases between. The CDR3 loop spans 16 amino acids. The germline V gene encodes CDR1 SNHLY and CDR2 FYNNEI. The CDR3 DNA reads TGTGCCAGCAGTGAAGAATCGGCGGGACTTACAGAGACCCAGTACTTC. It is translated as CASSEESAGLTETQYF.

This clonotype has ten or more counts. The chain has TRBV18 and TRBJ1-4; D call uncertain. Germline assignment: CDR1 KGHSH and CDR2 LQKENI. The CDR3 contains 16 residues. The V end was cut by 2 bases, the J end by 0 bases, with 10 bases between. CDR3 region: CASSPGLAATNEKLFF. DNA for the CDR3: TGTGCCAGCTCACCAGGGTTGGCTGCAACTAATGAAAAACTGTTTTTT.

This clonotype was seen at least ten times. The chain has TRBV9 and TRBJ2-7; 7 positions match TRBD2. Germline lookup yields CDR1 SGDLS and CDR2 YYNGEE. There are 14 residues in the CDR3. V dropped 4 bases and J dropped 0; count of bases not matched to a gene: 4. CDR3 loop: CASSSGGFSYEQYF. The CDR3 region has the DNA TGTGCCAGCAGCTCCGGGGGGTTCTCCTACGAGCAGTACTTC.

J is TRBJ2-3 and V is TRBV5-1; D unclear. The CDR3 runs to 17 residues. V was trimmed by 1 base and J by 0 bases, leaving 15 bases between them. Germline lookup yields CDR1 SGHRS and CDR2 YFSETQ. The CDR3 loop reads CASSLMMAYASTDTQYF. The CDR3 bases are TGCGCCAGCAGCTTGATGATGGCTTACGCAAGCACAGATACGCAGTATTTT.

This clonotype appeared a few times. The CDR3 DNA is TGCAGTGCTAGCGGGGGACTCACCACAGATACGCAGTATTTT. Protein product: CSASGGLTTDTQYF. The J gene is TRBJ2-3, the V gene TRBV20-1, with TRBD2 as a possible D gene (6 bases). This CDR3 has 14 amino acids. Germline CDR1 reads DFQATT; CDR2 reads SNEGSKA (reference sequence). V was clipped by 3 bases and J by 2 bases, with 12 bases between them.

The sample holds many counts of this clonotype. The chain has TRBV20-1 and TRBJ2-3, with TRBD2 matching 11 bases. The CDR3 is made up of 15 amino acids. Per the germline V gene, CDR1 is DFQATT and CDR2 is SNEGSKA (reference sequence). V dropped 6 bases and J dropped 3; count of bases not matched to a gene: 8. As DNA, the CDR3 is TGCAGTGCCCCGACTAGCGGGGACCAGACAGATACGCAGTATTTT. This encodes CSAPTSGDQTDTQYF.

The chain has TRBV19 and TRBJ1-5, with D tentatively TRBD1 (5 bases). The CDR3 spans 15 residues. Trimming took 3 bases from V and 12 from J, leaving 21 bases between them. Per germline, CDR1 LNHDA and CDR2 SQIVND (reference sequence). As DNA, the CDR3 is TGTGCCAGTAGTATCCCCTTTAGGGGACCCAATATCCAGCATTTT. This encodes CASSIPFRGPNIQHF.

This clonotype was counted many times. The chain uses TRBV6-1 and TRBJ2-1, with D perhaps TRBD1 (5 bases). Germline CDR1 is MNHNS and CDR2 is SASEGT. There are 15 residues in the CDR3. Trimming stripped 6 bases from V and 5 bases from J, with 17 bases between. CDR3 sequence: CASSDVPDSHNEQFF. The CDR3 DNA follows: TGTGCCAGCAGCGATGTCCCCGACAGCCACAATGAGCAGTTCTTC.

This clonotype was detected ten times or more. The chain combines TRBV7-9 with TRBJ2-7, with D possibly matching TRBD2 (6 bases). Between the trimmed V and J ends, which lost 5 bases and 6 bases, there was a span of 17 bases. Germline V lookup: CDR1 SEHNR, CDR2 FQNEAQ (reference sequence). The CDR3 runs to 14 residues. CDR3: CASSPLAGLLEQYF. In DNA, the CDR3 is TGTGCCAGCAGCCCCCTTGCGGGACTCCTCGAGCAGTACTTC.

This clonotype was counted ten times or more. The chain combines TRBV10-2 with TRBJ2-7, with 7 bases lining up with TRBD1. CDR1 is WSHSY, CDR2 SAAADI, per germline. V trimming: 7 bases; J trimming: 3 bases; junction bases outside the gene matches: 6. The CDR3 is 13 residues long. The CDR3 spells CASTDRRRYEQYF. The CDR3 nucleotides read TGCGCCAGCACGGACAGGAGGCGCTACGAGCAGTACTTC.

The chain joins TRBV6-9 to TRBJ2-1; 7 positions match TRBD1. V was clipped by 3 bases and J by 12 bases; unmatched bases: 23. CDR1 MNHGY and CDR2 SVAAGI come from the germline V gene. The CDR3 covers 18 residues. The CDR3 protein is CASSYRLSRDSRWSLQFF. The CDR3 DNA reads TGTGCCAGCAGTTACCGCCTCTCACGGGACAGTAGGTGGTCGTTGCAGTTCTTC.

CDR3 sequence: CASSQGQYDQPQHF. CDR3 DNA sequence: TGCGCCAGCAGCCAAGGACAGTACGATCAGCCCCAGCATTTT. V and J are TRBV4-1 and TRBJ1-5; TRBD1 might be the D (5 bases). Trimming took off 1 base at V and 5 bases at J, with 9 bases between the two ends. The CDR3 consists of 14 residues. Germline CDR1 is MGHRA and CDR2 is YSYEKL.

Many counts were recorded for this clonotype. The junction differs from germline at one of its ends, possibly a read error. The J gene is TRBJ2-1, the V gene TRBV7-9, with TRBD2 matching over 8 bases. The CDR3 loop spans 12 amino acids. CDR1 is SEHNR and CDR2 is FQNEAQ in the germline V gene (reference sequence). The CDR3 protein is CASSPPAGLEVF. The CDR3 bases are TGTGCCAGCAGCCCTCCGGCGGGACTAGAGGTCTTC.

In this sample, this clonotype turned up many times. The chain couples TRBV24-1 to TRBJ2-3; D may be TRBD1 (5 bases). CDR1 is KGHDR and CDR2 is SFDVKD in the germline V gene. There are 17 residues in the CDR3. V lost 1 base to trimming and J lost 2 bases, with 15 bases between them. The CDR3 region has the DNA TGTGCCACCAGTGATTTTTTGGGGAAGGGGAACACAGATACGCAGTATTTT. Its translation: CATSDFLGKGNTDTQYF.

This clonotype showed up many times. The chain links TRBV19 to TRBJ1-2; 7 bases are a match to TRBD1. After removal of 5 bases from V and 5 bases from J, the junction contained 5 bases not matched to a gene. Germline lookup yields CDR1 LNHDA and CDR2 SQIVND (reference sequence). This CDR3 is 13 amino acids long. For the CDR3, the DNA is TGTGCCAGTAGTGGACAGGAGGGGTATGGCTACACCTTC. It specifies CASSGQEGYGYTF.

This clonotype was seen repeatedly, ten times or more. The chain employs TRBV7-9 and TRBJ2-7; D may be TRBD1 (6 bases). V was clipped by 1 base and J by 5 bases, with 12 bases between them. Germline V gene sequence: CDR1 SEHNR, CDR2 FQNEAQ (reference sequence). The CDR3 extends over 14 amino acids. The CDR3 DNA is TGTGCCAGCAGCTTAGGCAGGGGAGAAGACGAGCAGTACTTC. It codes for CASSLGRGEDEQYF.

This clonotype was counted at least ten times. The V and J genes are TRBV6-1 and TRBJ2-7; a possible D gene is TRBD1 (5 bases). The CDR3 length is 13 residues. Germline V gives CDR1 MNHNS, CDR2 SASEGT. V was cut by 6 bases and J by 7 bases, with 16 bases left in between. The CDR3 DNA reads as TGTGCCAGCAGCCTTAGACAGAACCGGGAGCAGTACTTC. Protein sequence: CASSLRQNREQYF.

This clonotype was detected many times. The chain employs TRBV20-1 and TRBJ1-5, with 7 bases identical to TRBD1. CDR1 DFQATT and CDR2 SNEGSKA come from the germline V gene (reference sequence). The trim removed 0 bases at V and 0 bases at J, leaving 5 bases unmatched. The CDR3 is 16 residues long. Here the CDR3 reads CSARDPGGDSNQPQHF. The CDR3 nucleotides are TGCAGTGCTAGAGATCCAGGGGGGGATAGCAATCAGCCCCAGCATTTT.

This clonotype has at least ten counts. The CDR3 DNA sequence: TGCGCCAGCAGAGCTAGCGGGAGTTATGAGCAGTTCTTC. As protein: CASRASGSYEQFF. The rearrangement uses TRBV10-1 and TRBJ2-1, with TRBD2 matching over 10 bases. Germline-derived CDR1 and CDR2 are WNHNN and SYGVQD (reference sequence). There are 13 residues in the CDR3. Unmatched junction bases numbered 4, after V lost 6 bases and J lost 8 bases.

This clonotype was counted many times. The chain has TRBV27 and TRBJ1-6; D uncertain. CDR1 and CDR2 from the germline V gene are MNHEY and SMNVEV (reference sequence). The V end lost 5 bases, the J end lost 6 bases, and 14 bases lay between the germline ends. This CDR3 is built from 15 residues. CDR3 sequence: CASSPQTGGNSPLHF. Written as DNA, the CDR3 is TGTGCCAGCAGTCCCCAGACGGGTGGTAATTCACCCCTCCACTTT.

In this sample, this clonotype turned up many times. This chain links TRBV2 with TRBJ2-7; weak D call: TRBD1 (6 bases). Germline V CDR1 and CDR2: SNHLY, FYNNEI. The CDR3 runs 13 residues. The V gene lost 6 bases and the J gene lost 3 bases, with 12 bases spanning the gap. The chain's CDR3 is CASSPTGFYEQYF. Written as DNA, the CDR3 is TGTGCCAGCAGCCCGACAGGCTTCTACGAGCAGTACTTC.

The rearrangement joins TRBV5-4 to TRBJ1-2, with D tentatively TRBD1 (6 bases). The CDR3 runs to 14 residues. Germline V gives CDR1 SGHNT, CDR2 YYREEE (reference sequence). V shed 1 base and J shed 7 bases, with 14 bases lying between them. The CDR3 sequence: CASSLSSGVPGYTF. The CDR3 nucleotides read TGTGCCAGCAGCTTGTCGTCAGGGGTTCCTGGCTACACCTTC. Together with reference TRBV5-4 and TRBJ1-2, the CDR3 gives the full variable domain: ETGVTQSPTHLIKTRGQQVTLRCSSQSGHNTVSWYQQALGQGPQFIFQYYREEENGRGNFPPRFSGLQFPNYSSELNVNALELDDSALYLCASSLSSGVPGYTFGSGTRLTVV.

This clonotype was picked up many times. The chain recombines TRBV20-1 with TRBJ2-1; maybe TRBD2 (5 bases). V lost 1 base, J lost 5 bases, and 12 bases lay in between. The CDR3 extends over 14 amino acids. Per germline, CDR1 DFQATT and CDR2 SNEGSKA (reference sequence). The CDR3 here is CSARVAGKDNEQFF. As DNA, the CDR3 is TGCAGTGCTAGAGTGGCGGGCAAGGACAATGAGCAGTTCTTC.

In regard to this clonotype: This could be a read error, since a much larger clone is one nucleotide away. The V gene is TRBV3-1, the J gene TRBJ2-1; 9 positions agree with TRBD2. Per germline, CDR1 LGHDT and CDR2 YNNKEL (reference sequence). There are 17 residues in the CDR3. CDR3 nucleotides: TGTGCCAGCAGGCAAGAATTTTCCAGCGGGGGGTACAATGAGCAGTTCTTC. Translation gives CASRQEFSSGGYNEQFF.

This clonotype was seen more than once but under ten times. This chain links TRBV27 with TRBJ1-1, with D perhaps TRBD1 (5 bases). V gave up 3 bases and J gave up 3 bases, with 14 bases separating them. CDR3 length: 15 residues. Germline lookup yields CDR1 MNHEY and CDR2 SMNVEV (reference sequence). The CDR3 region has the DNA TGTGCCAGCAGTTTGGCAGGGAGGTTGGACACTGAAGCTTTCTTT. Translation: CASSLAGRLDTEAFF.

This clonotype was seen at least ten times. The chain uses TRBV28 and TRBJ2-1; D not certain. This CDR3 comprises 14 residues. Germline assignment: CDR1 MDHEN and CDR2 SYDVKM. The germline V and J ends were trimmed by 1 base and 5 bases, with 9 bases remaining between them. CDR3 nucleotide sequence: TGTGCCAGCAGTTTATCCCCCTCGGACAATGAGCAGTTCTTC. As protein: CASSLSPSDNEQFF.